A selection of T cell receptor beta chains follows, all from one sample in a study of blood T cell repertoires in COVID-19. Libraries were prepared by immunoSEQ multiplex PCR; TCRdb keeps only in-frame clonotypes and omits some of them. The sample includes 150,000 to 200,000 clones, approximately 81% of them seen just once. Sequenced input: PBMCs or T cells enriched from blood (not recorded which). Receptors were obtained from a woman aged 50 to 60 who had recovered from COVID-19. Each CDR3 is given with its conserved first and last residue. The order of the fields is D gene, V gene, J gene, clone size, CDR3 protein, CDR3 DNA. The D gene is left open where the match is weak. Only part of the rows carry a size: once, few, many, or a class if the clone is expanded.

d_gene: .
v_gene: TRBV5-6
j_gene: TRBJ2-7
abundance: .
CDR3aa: CASSLASFNEQYF
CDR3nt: TGTGCCAGCAGCTTGGCTAGTTTCAACGAGCAGTACTTC

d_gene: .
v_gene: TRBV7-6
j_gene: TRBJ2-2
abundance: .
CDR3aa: CASSSQGLAMNTGELFF
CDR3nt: TGTGCCAGCAGCTCTCAGGGGTTAGCCATGAACACCGGGGAGCTGTTTTTT

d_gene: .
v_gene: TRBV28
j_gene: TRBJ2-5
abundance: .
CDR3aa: CASSLSGVETQYF
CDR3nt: TGTGCCAGCAGTTTATCGGGGGTAGAGACCCAGTACTTC

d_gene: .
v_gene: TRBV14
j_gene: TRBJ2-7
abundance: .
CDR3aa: CASSQGGHISSYEQYF
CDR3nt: TGTGCCAGCAGCCAAGGGGGACACATTTCCTCCTACGAGCAGTACTTC

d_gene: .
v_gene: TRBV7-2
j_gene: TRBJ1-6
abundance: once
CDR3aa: CASSLQNSPLHF
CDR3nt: TGTGCCAGCAGCCTACAGAATTCACCCCTCCACTTT

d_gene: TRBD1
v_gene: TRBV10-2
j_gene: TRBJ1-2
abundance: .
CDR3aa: CASSPGQGVNYGYTF
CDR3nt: TGCGCCAGCAGCCCCGGACAGGGGGTGAACTATGGCTACACCTTC

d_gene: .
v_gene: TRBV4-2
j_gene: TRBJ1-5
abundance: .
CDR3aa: CASSQSRDQPQHF
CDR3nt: TGTGCCAGCAGCCAGTCCAGGGATCAGCCCCAGCATTTT

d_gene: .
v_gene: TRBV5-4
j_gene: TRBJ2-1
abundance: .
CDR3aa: CASSLRRGSYNEQFF
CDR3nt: TGTGCCAGCAGCTTGCGGCGGGGATCCTACAATGAGCAGTTCTTC

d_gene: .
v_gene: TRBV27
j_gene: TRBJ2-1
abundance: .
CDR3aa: CASSPYPGSAYNEQFF
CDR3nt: TGTGCCAGCAGCCCCTACCCGGGGTCGGCCTACAATGAGCAGTTCTTC

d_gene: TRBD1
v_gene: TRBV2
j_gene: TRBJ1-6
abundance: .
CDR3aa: CASPGQGVPPLHF
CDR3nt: TGTGCCAGCCCGGGACAGGGCGTTCCACCCCTCCACTTT

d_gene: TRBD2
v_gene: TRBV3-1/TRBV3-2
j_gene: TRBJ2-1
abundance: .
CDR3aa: CASSQGGLGSYNEQFF
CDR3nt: TGTGCCAGCAGCCAAGGGGGACTAGGCTCCTACAATGAGCAGTTCTTC

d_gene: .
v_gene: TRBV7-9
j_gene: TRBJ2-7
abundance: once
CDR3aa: CASRIGESYEQYF
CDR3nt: TGTGCCAGCAGGATCGGGGAATCCTACGAGCAGTACTTC

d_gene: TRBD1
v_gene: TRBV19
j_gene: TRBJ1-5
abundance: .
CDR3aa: CASSIVRGTGGLYSNQPQHF
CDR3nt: TGTGCCAGTAGTATAGTTAGGGGGACAGGGGGGCTGTATAGCAATCAGCCCCAGCATTTT

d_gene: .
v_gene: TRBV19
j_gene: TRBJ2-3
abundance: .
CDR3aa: CASSTLGRRGDTQYF
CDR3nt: TGTGCCAGTAGTACCCTGGGACGTCGGGGGGATACGCAGTATTTT

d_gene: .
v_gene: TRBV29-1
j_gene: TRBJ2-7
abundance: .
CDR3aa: CSVEVGGPYEQYF
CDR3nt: TGCAGCGTTGAAGTGGGGGGGCCCTACGAGCAGTACTTC

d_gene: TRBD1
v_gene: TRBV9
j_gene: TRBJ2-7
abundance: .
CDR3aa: CASSPSDPGQGFHRVEQYF
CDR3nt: TGTGCCAGCAGCCCTTCAGATCCCGGACAGGGGTTTCATCGTGTCGAGCAGTACTTC

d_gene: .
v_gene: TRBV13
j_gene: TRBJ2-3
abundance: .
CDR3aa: CASSLVGGADTQYF
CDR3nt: TGTGCCAGCAGCTTAGTGGGCGGGGCAGATACGCAGTATTTT

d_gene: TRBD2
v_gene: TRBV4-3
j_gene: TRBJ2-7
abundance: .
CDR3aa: CASSQAAGGFLEQYF
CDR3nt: TGCGCCAGCAGCCAAGCGGCGGGAGGATTCCTCGAGCAGTACTTC

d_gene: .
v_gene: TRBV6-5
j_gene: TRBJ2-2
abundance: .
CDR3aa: CASYRMGGNTGELFF
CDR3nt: TGTGCCAGCTATAGGATGGGGGGGAACACCGGGGAGCTGTTTTTT

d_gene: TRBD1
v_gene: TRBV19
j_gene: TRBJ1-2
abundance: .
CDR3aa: CASSTPQGAHGYTF
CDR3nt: TGTGCCAGTAGTACCCCCCAGGGGGCGCATGGCTACACCTTC

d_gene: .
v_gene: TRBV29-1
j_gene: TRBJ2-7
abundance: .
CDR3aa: CSVGPRGGYEQYF
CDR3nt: TGCAGCGTGGGTCCTAGGGGGGGGTACGAGCAGTACTTC

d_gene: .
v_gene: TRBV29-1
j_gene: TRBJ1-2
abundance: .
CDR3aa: CSGARGVDGYTF
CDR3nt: TGCAGCGGAGCTCGGGGGGTGGATGGCTACACCTTC

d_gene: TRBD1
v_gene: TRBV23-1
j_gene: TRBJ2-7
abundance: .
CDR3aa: CASRPPGQGSYEQYF
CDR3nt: TGCGCCAGCAGACCACCGGGACAGGGATCCTACGAGCAGTACTTC

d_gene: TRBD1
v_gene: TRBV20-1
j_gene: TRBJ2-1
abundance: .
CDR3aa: CSASPGTGDEQFF
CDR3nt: TGCAGTGCTAGTCCCGGGACAGGGGATGAGCAGTTCTTC

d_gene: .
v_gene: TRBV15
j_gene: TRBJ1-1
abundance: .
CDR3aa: CATSLSRVNTEAFF
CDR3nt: TGTGCCACCAGTCTCAGCAGGGTGAACACTGAAGCTTTCTTT

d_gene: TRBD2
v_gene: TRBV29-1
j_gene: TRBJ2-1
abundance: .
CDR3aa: CSAGTSGILHNEQFF
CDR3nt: TGCAGCGCAGGGACTAGCGGGATTCTCCACAATGAGCAGTTCTTC

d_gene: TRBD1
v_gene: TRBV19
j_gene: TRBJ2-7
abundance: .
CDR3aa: CASSVDGTGSYEQYF
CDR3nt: TGTGCCAGTAGTGTGGATGGGACAGGCTCCTACGAGCAGTACTTC

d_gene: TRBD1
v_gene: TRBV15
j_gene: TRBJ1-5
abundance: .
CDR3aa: CATSRDLSNRGDNQPQHF
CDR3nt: TGTGCCACCAGCAGAGACTTGTCTAACAGGGGAGACAATCAGCCCCAGCATTTT

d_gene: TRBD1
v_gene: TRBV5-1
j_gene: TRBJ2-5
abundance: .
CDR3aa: CASSLGRGSETQYF
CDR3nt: TGCGCCAGCAGCTTGGGCAGGGGGTCGGAGACCCAGTACTTC

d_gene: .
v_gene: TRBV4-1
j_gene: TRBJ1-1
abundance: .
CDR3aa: CASSQEVTRLNTEAFF
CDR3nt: TGCGCCAGCAGCCAAGAGGTTACGAGGTTGAACACTGAAGCTTTCTTT

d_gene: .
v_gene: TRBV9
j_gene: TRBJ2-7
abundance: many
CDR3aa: CASSPGGRGFDEQYF
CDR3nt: TGTGCCAGCAGCCCCGGGGGACGGGGATTCGACGAGCAGTACTTC

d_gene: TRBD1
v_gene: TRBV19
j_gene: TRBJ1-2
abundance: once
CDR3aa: CASNIQGVYGYTF
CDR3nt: TGTGCCAGTAACATACAGGGGGTCTATGGCTACACCTTC

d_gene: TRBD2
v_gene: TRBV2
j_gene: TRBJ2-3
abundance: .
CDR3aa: CASKRGGDTQYF
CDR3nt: TGTGCCAGCAAACGGGGGGGAGATACGCAGTATTTT

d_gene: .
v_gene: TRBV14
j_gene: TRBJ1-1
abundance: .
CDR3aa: CASSHRDAMNTEAFF
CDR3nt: TGTGCCAGCAGCCATAGAGATGCCATGAACACTGAAGCTTTCTTT

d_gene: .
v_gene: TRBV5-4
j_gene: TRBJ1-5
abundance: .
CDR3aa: CASSKGGNQPQHF
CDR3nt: TGTGCCAGCAGTAAAGGGGGAAATCAGCCCCAGCATTTT

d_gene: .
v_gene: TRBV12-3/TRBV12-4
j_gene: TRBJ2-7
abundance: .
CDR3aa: CASSLEGRQQYF
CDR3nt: TGTGCCAGCAGTTTGGAGGGGCGTCAGCAGTACTTC

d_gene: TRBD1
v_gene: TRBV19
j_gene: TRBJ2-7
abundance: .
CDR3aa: CASSKPRGQGTNEQYF
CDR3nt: TGTGCCAGTAGTAAGCCAAGAGGACAGGGGACCAACGAGCAGTACTTC

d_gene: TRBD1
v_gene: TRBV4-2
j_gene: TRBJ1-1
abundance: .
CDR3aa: CASSQPGQGRGGEAFF
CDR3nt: TGTGCCAGCAGCCAACCGGGACAGGGACGGGGTGGTGAAGCTTTCTTT

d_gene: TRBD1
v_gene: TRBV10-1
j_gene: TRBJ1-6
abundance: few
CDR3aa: CASSGQGVSPLHF
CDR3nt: TGCGCCAGCAGCGGACAGGGTGTTTCACCCCTCCACTTT

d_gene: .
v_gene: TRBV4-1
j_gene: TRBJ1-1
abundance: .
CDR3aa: CASSQDRGLVNTEAFF
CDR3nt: TGCGCCAGCAGCCAAGATCGGGGGTTGGTGAACACTGAAGCTTTCTTT

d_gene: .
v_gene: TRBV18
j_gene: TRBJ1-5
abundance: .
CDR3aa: CASSSWERQQPQHF
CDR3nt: TGTGCCAGCTCATCATGGGAAAGACAGCAGCCCCAGCATTTT

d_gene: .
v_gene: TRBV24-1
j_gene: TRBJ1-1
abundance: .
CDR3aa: CATSDYDSKQAFF
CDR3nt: TGTGCCACCAGTGACTACGACAGTAAGCAAGCTTTCTTT

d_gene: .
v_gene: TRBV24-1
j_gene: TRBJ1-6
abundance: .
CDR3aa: CATGFGLIRSSYNSPLHF
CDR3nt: TGTGCCACCGGGTTTGGTCTTATTAGGAGCTCCTATAATTCACCCCTCCACTTT

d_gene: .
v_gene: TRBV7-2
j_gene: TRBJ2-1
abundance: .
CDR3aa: CASSRDLTGAYNEQFF
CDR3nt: TGTGCCAGCAGCCGGGATCTAACCGGGGCCTACAATGAGCAGTTCTTC

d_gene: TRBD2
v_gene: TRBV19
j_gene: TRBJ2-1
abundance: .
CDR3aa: CASSIGLAGNEQFF
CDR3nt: TGTGCCAGTAGTATAGGACTAGCGGGGAATGAGCAGTTCTTC

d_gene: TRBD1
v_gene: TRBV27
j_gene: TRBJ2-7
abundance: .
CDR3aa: CANESPYRGRVGHEQYF
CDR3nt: TGTGCCAACGAATCCCCCTATAGGGGGCGAGTCGGTCACGAGCAGTACTTC

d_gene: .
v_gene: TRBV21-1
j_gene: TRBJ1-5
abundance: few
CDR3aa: CASSRQLPRHF
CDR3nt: TGTGCCAGCAGCAGACAGCTCCCCAGGCATTTT

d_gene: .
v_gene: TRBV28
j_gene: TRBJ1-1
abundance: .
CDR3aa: CASSLRDTEAFF
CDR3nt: TGTGCCAGCAGTTTACGGGACACTGAAGCTTTCTTT

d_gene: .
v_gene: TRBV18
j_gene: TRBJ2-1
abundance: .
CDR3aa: CASSQSDEQFF
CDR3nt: TGTGCCAGCTCACAGAGCGATGAGCAGTTCTTC